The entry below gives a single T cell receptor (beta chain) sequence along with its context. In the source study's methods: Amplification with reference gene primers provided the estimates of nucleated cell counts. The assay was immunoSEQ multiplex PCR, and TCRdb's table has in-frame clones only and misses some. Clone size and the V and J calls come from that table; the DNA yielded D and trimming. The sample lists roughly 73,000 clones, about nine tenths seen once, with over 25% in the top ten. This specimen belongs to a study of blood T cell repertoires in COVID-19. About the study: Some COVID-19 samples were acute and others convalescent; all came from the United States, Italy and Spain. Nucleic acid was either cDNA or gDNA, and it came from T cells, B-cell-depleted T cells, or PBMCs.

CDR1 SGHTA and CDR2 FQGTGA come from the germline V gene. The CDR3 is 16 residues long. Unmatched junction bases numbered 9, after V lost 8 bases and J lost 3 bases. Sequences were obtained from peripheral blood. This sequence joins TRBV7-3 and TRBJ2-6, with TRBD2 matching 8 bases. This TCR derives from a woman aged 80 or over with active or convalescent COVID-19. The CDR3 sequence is CASSTSGGSGANVLTF. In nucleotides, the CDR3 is TGTGCCAGCTCAACCAGCGGGGGTAGTGGGGCCAACGTCCTGACTTTC.